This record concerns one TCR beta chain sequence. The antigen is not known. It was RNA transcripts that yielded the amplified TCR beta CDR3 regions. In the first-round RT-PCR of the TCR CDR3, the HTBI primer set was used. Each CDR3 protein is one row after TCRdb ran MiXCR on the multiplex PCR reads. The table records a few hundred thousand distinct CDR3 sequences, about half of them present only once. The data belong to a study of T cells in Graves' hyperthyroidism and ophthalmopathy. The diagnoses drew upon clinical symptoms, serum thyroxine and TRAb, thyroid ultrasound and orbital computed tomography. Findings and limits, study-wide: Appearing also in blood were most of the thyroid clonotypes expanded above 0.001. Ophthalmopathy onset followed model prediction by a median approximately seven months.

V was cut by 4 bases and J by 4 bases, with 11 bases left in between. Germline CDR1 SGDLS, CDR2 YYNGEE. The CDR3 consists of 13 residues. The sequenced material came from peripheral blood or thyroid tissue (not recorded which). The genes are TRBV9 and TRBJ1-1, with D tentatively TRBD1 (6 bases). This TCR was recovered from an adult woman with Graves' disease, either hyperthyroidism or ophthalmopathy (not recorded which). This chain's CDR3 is CASSPGAFTEAFF. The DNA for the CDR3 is TGTGCCAGCAGCCCAGGGGCGTTCACTGAAGCTTTCTTT.